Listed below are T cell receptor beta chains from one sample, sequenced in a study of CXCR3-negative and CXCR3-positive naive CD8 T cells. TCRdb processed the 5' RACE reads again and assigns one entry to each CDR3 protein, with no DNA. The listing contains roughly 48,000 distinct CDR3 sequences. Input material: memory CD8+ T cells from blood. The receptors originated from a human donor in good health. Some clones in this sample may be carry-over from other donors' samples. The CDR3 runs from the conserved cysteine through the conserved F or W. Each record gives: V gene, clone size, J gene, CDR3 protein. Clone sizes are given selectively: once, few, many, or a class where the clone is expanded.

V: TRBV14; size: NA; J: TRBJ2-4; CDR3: CASSLTRGPTKNIQYF
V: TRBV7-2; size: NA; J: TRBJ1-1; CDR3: CASSPTPDLRRAFF
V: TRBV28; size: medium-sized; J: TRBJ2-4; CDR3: CASSFRGKRNIQYF
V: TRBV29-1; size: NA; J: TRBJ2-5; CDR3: CSAREWGGRETQYF
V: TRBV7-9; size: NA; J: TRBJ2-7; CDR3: CASSAPGDFYEQYF
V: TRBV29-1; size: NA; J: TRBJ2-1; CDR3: CSVEEPDSEGGQFF
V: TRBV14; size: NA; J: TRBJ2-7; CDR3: CASSPWRGIEYEQYF
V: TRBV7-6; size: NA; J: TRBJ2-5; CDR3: CASSFRLGEQETQYF
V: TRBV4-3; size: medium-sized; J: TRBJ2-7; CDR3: CASSQEGWEQQYF
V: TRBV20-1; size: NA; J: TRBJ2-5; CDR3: CSARDGAGKETQYF
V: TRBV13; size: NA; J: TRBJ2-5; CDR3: CASSLGIIGQETQYF
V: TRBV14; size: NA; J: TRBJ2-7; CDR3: CASSQGAFGYEQYF
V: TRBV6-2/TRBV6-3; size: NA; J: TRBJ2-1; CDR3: CASSEGDYNEQFF
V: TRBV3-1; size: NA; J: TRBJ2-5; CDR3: CASSQELAEEQETQYF